The source of this TCR beta chain is a study of T cell responses to AZD1222 COVID-19 vaccine. Germline V gene lookup returns CDR1 LNHDA and CDR2 SQIVND (reference sequence). V trimming: 4 bases; J trimming: 5 bases; junction bases outside the gene matches: 14. CDR3 length: 17 amino acids. Only in-frame clones appear in the TCRdb table, and some are missing; sequencing was by immunoSEQ multiplex PCR. The sample includes tens of thousands of clones, approximately 80% of them seen just once. The TCR comes from an adult in good health. The genes are TRBV19 and TRBJ2-7; 10 nucleotides line up with TRBD2. Sample: peripheral blood, taken on day 0 of AZD1222 vaccination. CDR3 DNA sequence: TGTGCCAGTAGTAGGGCTAGCGGGAGACAGCTAATCCACGAGCAGTACTTC. It yields the protein CASSRASGRQLIHEQYF.